The clone carrying this T cell receptor beta chain was counted a single time. Its antigen is not known. These data are taken from a study of T cell responses to AZD1222 COVID-19 vaccine. In the study overall: Second-dose recipients at about 4 or about 12 weeks were treated as one pooled group. General study results and limits: Reportedly, nearly half of unique spike TCRs recognized epitopes outside B.1.351/B.1.1.7 mutations.

Trimming took 6 bases from V and 9 from J, leaving 15 bases between them. The CDR3 has 13 amino acids. CDR1 is SQVTM, CDR2 ANQGSEA, per germline. Produced via immunoSEQ multiplex PCR; TCRdb's table is partial and in-frame only. This sample has 150,000 to 200,000 clones, with around 90% found just once. The clonotype comes from an adult in good health. The starting material was peripheral blood, obtained on day 0 of AZD1222 vaccination. This chain uses TRBV29-1 with TRBJ1-6, with D perhaps TRBD1 (5 bases). CDR3 in amino acids: CSVSDQGGSPLHF. Here the CDR3 DNA reads TGCAGCGTCAGTGATCAGGGTGGTTCACCCCTCCACTTT. Complete variable domain (other parts from reference TRBV29-1 and TRBJ1-6): SAVISQKPSRDICQRGTSLTIQCQVDSQVTMMFWYRQQPGQSLTLIATANQGSEATYESGFVIDKFPISRPNLTFSTLTVSNMSPEDSSIYLCSVSDQGGSPLHFGNGTRLTVT.